Detailed here is one T cell receptor (beta chain). Trimming took off 1 base at V and 3 bases at J, with 10 bases between the two ends. In germline, CDR1 is MNHNS, CDR2 SASEGT. CDR3 length equals 15 residues. This sample is part of a study of technical replicates of blood from a handful of donors. TCRdb's table, derived via immunoSEQ multiplex PCR, lists solely in-frame clones and lacks some. Here the sample spans roughly 71,000 clones, around 95% being singletons. Input material: T cells isolated from PBMCs. The receptor was isolated from a human donor in good health. The chain combines TRBV6-1 with TRBJ1-3, with TRBD1 as a possible D gene (6 bases). The chain's CDR3 is CASSEVTGSGNTIYF. CDR3 DNA sequence: TGTGCCAGCAGTGAAGTCACAGGGAGTGGAAACACCATATATTTT.